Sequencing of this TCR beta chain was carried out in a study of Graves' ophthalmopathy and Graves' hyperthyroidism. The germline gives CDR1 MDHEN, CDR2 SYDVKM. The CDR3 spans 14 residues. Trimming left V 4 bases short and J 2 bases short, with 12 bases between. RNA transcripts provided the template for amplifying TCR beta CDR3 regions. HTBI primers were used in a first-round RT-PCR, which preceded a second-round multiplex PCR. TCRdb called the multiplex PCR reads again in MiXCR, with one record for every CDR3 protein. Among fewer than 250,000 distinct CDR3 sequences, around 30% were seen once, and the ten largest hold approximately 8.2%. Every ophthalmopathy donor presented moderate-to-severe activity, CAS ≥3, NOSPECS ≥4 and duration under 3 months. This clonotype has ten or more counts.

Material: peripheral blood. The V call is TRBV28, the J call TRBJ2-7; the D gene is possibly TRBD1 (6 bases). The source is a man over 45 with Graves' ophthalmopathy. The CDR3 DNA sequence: TGTGCCAGCAGTTCCCAGGGGTCCCCCTACGAGCAGTACTTC. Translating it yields CASSSQGSPYEQYF. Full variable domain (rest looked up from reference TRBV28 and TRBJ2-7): DVKVTQSSRYLVKRTGEKVFLECVQDMDHENMFWYRQDPGLGLRLIYFSYDVKMKEKGDIPEGYSVSREKKERFSLILESASTNQTSMYLCASSSQGSPYEQYFGPGTRLTVT.